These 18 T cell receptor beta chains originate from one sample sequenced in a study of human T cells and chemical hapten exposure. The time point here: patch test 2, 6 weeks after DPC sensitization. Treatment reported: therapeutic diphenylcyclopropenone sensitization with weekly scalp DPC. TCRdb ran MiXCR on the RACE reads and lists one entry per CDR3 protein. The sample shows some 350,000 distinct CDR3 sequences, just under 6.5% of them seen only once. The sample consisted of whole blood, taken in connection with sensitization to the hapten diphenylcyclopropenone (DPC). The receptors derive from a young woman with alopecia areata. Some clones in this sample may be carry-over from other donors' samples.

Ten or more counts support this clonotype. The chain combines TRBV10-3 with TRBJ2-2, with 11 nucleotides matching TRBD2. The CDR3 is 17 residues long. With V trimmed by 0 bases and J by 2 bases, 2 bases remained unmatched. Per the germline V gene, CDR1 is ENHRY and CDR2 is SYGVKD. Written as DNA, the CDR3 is TGTGCCATCAGTGAGTCGGGACTAGCGGTTAACACCGGGGAGCTGTTTTTT. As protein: CAISESGLAVNTGELFF.

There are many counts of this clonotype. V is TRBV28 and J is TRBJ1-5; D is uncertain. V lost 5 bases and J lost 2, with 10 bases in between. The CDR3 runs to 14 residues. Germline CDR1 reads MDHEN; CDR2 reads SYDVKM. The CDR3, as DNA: TGTGCCAGCAGTATATTAGTCGGCAATCAGCCCCAGCATTTT. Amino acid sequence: CASSILVGNQPQHF.

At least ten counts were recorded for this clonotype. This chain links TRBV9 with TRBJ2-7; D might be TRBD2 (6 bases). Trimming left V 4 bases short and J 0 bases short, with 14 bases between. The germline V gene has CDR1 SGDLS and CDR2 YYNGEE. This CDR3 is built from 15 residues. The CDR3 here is CASSTRGDSSYEQYF. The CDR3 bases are TGTGCCAGCAGCACCCGAGGGGACTCCTCCTACGAGCAGTACTTC.

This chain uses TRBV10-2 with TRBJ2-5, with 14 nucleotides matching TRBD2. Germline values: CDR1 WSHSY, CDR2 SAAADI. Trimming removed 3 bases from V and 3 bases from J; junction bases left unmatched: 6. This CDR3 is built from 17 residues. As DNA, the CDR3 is TGCGCCAGCAGTGACTCCCGGACTAGCGGGGGGAAAGAGACCCAGTACTTC. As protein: CASSDSRTSGGKETQYF.

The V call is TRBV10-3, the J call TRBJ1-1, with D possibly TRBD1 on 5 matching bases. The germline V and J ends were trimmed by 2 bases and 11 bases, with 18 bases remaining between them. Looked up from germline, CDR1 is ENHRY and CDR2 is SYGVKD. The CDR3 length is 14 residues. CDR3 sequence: CAISEGGRDPVAFF. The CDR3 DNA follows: TGTGCCATCAGTGAGGGGGGGAGGGACCCTGTCGCTTTCTTT.

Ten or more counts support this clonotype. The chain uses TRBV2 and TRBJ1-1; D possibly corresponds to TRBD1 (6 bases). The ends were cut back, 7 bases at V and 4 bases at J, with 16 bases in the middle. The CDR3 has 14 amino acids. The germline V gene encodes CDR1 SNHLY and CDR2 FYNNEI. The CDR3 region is CASTPTGSGTEAFF. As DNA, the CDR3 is TGTGCCAGCACCCCTACAGGGAGCGGCACTGAAGCTTTCTTT. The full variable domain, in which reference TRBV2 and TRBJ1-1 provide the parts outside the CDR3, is EPEVTQTPSHQVTQMGQEVILRCVPISNHLYFYWYRQILGQKVEFLVSFYNNEISEKSEIFDDQFSVERPDGSNFTLKIRSTKLEDSAMYFCASTPTGSGTEAFFGQGTRLTVV.

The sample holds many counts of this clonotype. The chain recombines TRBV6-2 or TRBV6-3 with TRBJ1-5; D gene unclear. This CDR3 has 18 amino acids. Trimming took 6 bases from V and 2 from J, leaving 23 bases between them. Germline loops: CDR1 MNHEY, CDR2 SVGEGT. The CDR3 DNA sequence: TGTGCCAGCAGAGAACGGACGTCCCTCCGTGGGGGCAATCAGCCCCAGCATTTT. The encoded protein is CASRERTSLRGGNQPQHF.

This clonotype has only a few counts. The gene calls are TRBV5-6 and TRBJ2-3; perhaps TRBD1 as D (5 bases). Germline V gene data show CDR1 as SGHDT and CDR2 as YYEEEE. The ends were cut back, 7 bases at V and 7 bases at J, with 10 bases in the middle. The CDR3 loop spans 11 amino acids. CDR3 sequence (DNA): TGTGCCAGCCAGCAGGGCCATACGCAGTATTTT. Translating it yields CASQQGHTQYF.

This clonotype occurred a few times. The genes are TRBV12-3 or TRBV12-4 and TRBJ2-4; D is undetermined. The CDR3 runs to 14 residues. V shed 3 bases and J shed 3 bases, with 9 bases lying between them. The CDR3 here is CASSFTEDKNIQYF. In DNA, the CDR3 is TGTGCCAGCAGTTTCACAGAAGACAAAAACATTCAGTACTTC.

The CDR3 DNA follows: TGTGCCAGCAGCTTAAATTCGGGCTCCAAAAACATTCAGTACTTC. Its protein product is CASSLNSGSKNIQYF. The V gene is TRBV7-9, the J gene TRBJ2-4; no clear D. V was trimmed by 2 bases and J by 2 bases, leaving 10 bases between them. CDR1 SEHNR and CDR2 FQNEAQ come from the germline V gene (reference sequence). This CDR3 has 15 amino acids.

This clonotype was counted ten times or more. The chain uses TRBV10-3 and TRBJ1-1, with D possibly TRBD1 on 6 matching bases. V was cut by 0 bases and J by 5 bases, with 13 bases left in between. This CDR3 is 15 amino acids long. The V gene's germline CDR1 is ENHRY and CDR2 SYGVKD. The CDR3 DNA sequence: TGTGCCATCAGTGAGTCAGAGGGGGGTAGGACTGAAGCTTTCTTT. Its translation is CAISESEGGRTEAFF.

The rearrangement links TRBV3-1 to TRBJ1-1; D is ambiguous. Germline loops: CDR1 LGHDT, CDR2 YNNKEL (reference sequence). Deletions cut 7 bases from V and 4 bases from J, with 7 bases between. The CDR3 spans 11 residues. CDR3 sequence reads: CASKSGTEAFF. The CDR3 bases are TGTGCCAGCAAATCTGGCACTGAAGCTTTCTTT.

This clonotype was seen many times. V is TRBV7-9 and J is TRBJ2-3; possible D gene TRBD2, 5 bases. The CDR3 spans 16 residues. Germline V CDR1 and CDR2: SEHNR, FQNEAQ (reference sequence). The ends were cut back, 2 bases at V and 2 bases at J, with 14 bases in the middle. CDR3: CASSLNGGPDTDTQYF. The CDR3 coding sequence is TGTGCCAGCAGCTTAAACGGCGGGCCTGACACAGATACGCAGTATTTT.

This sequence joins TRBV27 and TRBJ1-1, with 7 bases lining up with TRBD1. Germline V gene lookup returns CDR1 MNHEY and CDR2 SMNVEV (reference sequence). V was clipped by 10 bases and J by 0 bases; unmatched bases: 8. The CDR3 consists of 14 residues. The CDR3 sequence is CATRDRFMNTEAFF. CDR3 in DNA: TGTGCCACCAGGGACAGATTCATGAACACTGAAGCTTTCTTT.

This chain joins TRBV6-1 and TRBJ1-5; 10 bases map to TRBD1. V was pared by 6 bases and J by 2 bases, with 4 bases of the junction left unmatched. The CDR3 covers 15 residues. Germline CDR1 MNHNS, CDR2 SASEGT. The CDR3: CASSGGQGGNQPQHF. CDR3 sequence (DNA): TGTGCCAGCAGCGGCGGACAGGGGGGCAATCAGCCCCAGCATTTT.

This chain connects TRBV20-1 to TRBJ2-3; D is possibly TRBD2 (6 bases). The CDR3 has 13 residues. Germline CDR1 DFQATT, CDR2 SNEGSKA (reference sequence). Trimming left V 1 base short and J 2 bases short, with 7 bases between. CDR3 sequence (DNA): TGCAGTGCTAGAGCGGGGGACACAGATACGCAGTATTTT. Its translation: CSARAGDTDTQYF.

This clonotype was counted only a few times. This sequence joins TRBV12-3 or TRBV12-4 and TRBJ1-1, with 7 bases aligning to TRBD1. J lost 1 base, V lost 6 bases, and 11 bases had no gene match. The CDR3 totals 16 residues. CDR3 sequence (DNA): TGTGCCAGCAGCCAGGGGGACCCTGGCTGGAACACTGAAGCTTTCTTT. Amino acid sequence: CASSQGDPGWNTEAFF.

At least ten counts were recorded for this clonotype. In DNA, the CDR3 is TGTGCCAGCAGCCAAGATTCGGGGCGGGGAATGGCCGGGGAGCTGTTTTTT. Its translation is CASSQDSGRGMAGELFF. The chain recombines TRBV3-1 with TRBJ2-2; TRBD2 is a possible D gene (6 bases). The CDR3 contains 17 residues. Trimming took 0 bases from V and 6 from J, leaving 17 bases between them. The germline V gene encodes CDR1 LGHDT and CDR2 YNNKEL (reference sequence).